The present T cell receptor (beta chain) was sequenced within a study of cytomegalovirus exposure and HLA in healthy donors. Findings and caveats of the study: An analysis was carried out at a later point. It showed that HLA-associated TCR beta chains were more clonally expanded than equally common non-associated chains.

Germline V CDR1 and CDR2: MNHEY, SVGAGI. The V and J ends lost 2 bases and 7 bases, in that order; junction bases with no gene match: 6. CDR3 size: 15 residues. Comments on this clone: Its matching antigen is unknown.

PCR was performed using 60 Vbeta and 13 Jbeta primers. Data came from immunoSEQ multiplex PCR; TCRdb stores just in-frame clones and leaves some out. The sample consists of 130,000 or so clones, around three quarters of them appearing once. This rearrangement joins TRBV6-5 to TRBJ2-1; 9 positions match TRBD2. The sequencing sample was made of PBMCs. This sequence was found in a man between 35 and 55 years old in good health and CMV-seronegative. CDR3 coding DNA: TGTGCCAGCAGTTACGGCGGGGGGGCTCGGAATGAGCAGTTCTTC. Amino acids: CASSYGGGARNEQFF.